A selection of T cell receptor beta chains follows, all from one sample in a study of control samples from healthy donors and cancer patients. Repertoires were generated with immunoSEQ multiplex PCR, while TCRdb's copy carries only in-frame clones and drops some. The sample includes about 120,000 clones, approximately 91% of them seen just once. Sequenced material: blood. These receptor sequences come from a woman younger than 30 in good health. CDR3s include the opening cysteine and the closing phenylalanine or tryptophan. A D gene is named only where the DNA matches it firmly. A row's size may be missing; if present it is once, few, many or a size class.

J: TRBJ2-3; D: .; size: .; V: TRBV5-1; CDR3: CASSLDWDTQYF; DNA: TGCGCCAGCAGCTTGGATTGGGATACGCAGTATTTT
J: TRBJ1-1; D: .; size: once; V: TRBV28; CDR3: CASVAGLLNGYAFF; DNA: TGTGCCAGTGTAGCGGGTCTTCTGAATGGGTACGCTTTCTTT
J: TRBJ1-2; D: .; size: .; V: TRBV7-2; CDR3: CASSLAGGSSNYGYTF; DNA: TGTGCCAGCAGCTTAGCCGGCGGCTCTTCTAACTATGGCTACACCTTC
J: TRBJ2-5; D: .; size: .; V: TRBV6-5; CDR3: CASSPRTVQETQYF; DNA: TGTGCCAGCAGTCCCCGGACAGTCCAAGAGACCCAGTACTTC
J: TRBJ2-3; D: TRBD1; size: .; V: TRBV12-5; CDR3: CASGPDRETDTQYF; DNA: TGTGCTAGTGGGCCCGACAGGGAGACAGATACGCAGTATTTT
J: TRBJ2-1; D: .; size: .; V: TRBV5-4; CDR3: CASSLVNLSRYNEQFF; DNA: TGTGCCAGCAGCTTGGTGAATCTGAGTAGGTACAATGAGCAGTTCTTC
J: TRBJ1-2; D: .; size: few; V: TRBV28; CDR3: CASSLNGYTF; DNA: TGTGCCAGCAGTTTGAATGGCTACACCTTC
J: TRBJ1-4; D: .; size: .; V: TRBV4-1; CDR3: CASSSRATNEKLFF; DNA: TGCGCCAGCAGCAGCAGAGCAACTAATGAAAAACTGTTTTTT
J: TRBJ2-3; D: TRBD2; size: .; V: TRBV5-6; CDR3: CASSLGVAGTDTQYF; DNA: TGTGCCAGCAGCTTGGGGGTAGCGGGGACAGATACGCAGTATTTT
J: TRBJ2-7; D: .; size: .; V: TRBV27; CDR3: CASSLSNFGASSYEQYF; DNA: TGTGCCAGCAGTTTATCAAACTTCGGGGCTTCCTCCTACGAGCAGTACTTC
J: TRBJ2-7; D: TRBD2; size: .; V: TRBV4-1; CDR3: CASSYSGRPFEQYF; DNA: TGCGCCAGCAGCTATAGCGGGAGGCCATTCGAGCAGTACTTC
J: TRBJ2-1; D: .; size: .; V: TRBV2; CDR3: CASSAGGRHEQFF; DNA: TGTGCCAGCAGTGCGGGGGGCCGGCATGAGCAGTTCTTC
J: TRBJ1-1; D: .; size: .; V: TRBV6-7; CDR3: CASSYRTRTNTEAFF; DNA: TGTGCCAGCAGTTACAGGACACGGACGAACACTGAAGCTTTCTTT
J: TRBJ1-1; D: .; size: .; V: TRBV28; CDR3: CAISEGNTEAFF; DNA: TGTGCCATCTCTGAGGGGAACACTGAAGCTTTCTTT
J: TRBJ1-5; D: .; size: .; V: TRBV15; CDR3: CATSREFRLSNQPQHF; DNA: TGTGCCACCAGCAGAGAGTTTCGTTTAAGCAATCAGCCCCAGCATTTT
J: TRBJ2-3; D: TRBD2; size: .; V: TRBV14; CDR3: CASSQEIGLAHSSTDTQYF; DNA: TGTGCCAGCAGCCAAGAAATCGGACTAGCTCATTCTAGCACAGATACGCAGTATTTT
J: TRBJ1-5; D: .; size: few; V: TRBV6-6; CDR3: CASSSEDEPDQPQHF; DNA: TGTGCCAGCAGTTCCGAGGATGAGCCCGATCAGCCCCAGCATTTT
J: TRBJ1-1; D: .; size: .; V: TRBV19; CDR3: CASSATSGTIKTFF; DNA: TGTGCCAGTAGTGCCACCTCCGGGACAATAAAAACTTTCTTT
J: TRBJ1-5; D: .; size: .; V: TRBV6-5; CDR3: CASSYGPFGGNQPQHF; DNA: TGTGCCAGCAGTTACGGCCCTTTCGGGGGCAATCAGCCCCAGCATTTT
J: TRBJ2-3; D: TRBD2; size: .; V: TRBV7-2; CDR3: CASSLASGRPDTQYF; DNA: TGTGCCAGCAGCTTAGCTTCCGGGAGGCCAGATACGCAGTATTTT
J: TRBJ1-3; D: TRBD1; size: .; V: TRBV5-1; CDR3: CASSLAGNRPTRGSGNTIYF; DNA: TGCGCCAGCAGCTTGGCCGGAAACAGGCCTACCAGGGGGTCTGGAAACACCATATATTTT
J: TRBJ2-1; D: .; size: .; V: TRBV12-3/TRBV12-4; CDR3: CASSLGGEQFF; DNA: TGTGCCAGCAGTTTAGGTGGTGAGCAGTTCTTC
J: TRBJ1-2; D: .; size: .; V: TRBV6-6; CDR3: CASSSGESGVHGYTF; DNA: TGTGCCAGCAGTTCGGGGGAGAGTGGGGTACATGGCTACACCTTC
J: TRBJ2-7; D: TRBD2; size: .; V: TRBV11-2; CDR3: CASTPGLAGIPYEQYF; DNA: TGTGCCAGCACCCCGGGACTAGCGGGGATCCCCTACGAGCAGTACTTC
J: TRBJ1-6; D: .; size: .; V: TRBV18; CDR3: CASSPTAGSSYNSPLHF; DNA: TGTGCCAGCTCACCGACAGCAGGGAGCTCCTATAATTCACCCCTCCACTTT
J: TRBJ2-7; D: TRBD2; size: .; V: TRBV15; CDR3: CATSNLGGREYEQYF; DNA: TGTGCCACCAGCAACTTAGGCGGGAGGGAGTACGAGCAGTACTTC
J: TRBJ2-7; D: .; size: .; V: TRBV9; CDR3: CASSISPSIGHEQYF; DNA: TGTGCCAGCAGCATCTCCCCGTCTATTGGCCACGAGCAGTACTTC
J: TRBJ2-7; D: .; size: .; V: TRBV28; CDR3: CASSLDGGYEQYF; DNA: TGTGCCAGCAGTTTAGACGGGGGATACGAGCAGTACTTC
J: TRBJ2-7; D: TRBD1; size: .; V: TRBV5-5; CDR3: CASSRQGTYEQYF; DNA: TGTGCCAGCTCCCGACAGGGGACCTACGAGCAGTACTTC
J: TRBJ2-5; D: .; size: .; V: TRBV29-1; CDR3: CSVEELEETQYF; DNA: TGCAGCGTTGAAGAATTGGAAGAGACCCAGTACTTC
J: TRBJ1-2; D: TRBD1; size: .; V: TRBV5-4; CDR3: CASSQIHLQGEGYTF; DNA: TGTGCCAGCAGCCAGATACATCTACAGGGGGAGGGCTACACCTTC
J: TRBJ2-7; D: TRBD1; size: .; V: TRBV18; CDR3: CASSPQGQEQYF; DNA: TGTGCCAGCTCACCACAGGGACAGGAGCAGTACTTC
J: TRBJ2-2; D: TRBD2; size: .; V: TRBV7-6; CDR3: CASSLASSGDVTGELFF; DNA: TGTGCCAGCAGCCTGGCCTCTAGCGGGGATGTCACCGGGGAGCTGTTTTTT
J: TRBJ2-7; D: .; size: few; V: TRBV7-2; CDR3: CASSLDPLAYSSYEQYF; DNA: TGTGCCAGCAGCTTAGATCCCCTGGCGTACAGCTCCTACGAGCAGTACTTC
J: TRBJ2-7; D: .; size: few; V: TRBV7-9; CDR3: CASSFGPLRDEQYF; DNA: TGTGCCAGCAGCTTCGGTCCTCTAAGGGACGAGCAGTACTTC
J: TRBJ2-2; D: .; size: few; V: TRBV28; CDR3: CASSLRNTGELFF; DNA: TGTGCCAGCAGTTTGCGGAACACCGGGGAGCTGTTTTTT
J: TRBJ2-7; D: .; size: .; V: TRBV7-8; CDR3: CASSLGGVGQGGYEQYF; DNA: TGTGCCAGCAGCTTAGGGGGTGTAGGCCAGGGGGGCTACGAGCAGTACTTC
J: TRBJ2-5; D: .; size: .; V: TRBV25-1; CDR3: CASSESIPPRKTQYF; DNA: TGTGCCAGCAGTGAATCGATCCCCCCGAGGAAGACCCAGTACTTC
J: TRBJ2-7; D: .; size: few; V: TRBV6-5; CDR3: CASSYQRGAAKYF; DNA: TGTGCCAGCAGTTATCAAAGGGGGGCCGCGAAGTACTTC
J: TRBJ2-3; D: .; size: .; V: TRBV7-3; CDR3: CASSARATDTQYF; DNA: TGTGCCAGCAGCGCCCGGGCAACAGATACGCAGTATTTT
J: TRBJ1-1; D: .; size: .; V: TRBV12-3/TRBV12-4; CDR3: CASSYGTEAFF; DNA: TGTGCCAGCAGTTACGGCACTGAAGCTTTCTTT
J: TRBJ2-3; D: TRBD2; size: .; V: TRBV2; CDR3: CASRDHRDYTDTQYF; DNA: TGTGCCAGCAGAGACCACCGGGACTACACAGATACGCAGTATTTT
J: TRBJ1-1; D: TRBD1; size: .; V: TRBV6-5; CDR3: CASSYEGQGLPEAFF; DNA: TGTGCCAGCAGTTACGAGGGACAGGGGTTACCTGAAGCTTTCTTT
J: TRBJ1-2; D: .; size: .; V: TRBV2; CDR3: CASSDISGGYGYTF; DNA: TGTGCCAGCAGTGATATTTCAGGTGGTTATGGCTACACCTTC
J: TRBJ2-7; D: .; size: .; V: TRBV7-9; CDR3: CASSHPDYEQYF; DNA: TGTGCCAGCAGTCACCCTGACTACGAGCAGTACTTC
J: TRBJ2-3; D: .; size: .; V: TRBV5-1; CDR3: CARKSGQYF; DNA: TGCGCCAGGAAATCTGGGCAGTATTTT
J: TRBJ2-5; D: TRBD2; size: .; V: TRBV20-1; CDR3: CSARVSGGVYF; DNA: TGCAGTGCTAGAGTCAGCGGGGGGGTGTACTTC
J: TRBJ2-5; D: .; size: once; V: TRBV5-1; CDR3: CASSRQGLAETQYF; DNA: TGCGCCAGCAGCAGGCAGGGGCTAGCGGAGACCCAGTACTTC
J: TRBJ2-7; D: TRBD1; size: .; V: TRBV30; CDR3: CAGSDRGSLGQYF; DNA: TGTGCCGGATCGGACAGGGGGTCCCTGGGGCAGTACTTC
J: TRBJ2-2; D: .; size: .; V: TRBV7-3; CDR3: CASSLSQANTGELFF; DNA: TGTGCCAGCAGCTTAAGCCAGGCGAACACCGGGGAGCTGTTTTTT
J: TRBJ2-3; D: .; size: once; V: TRBV5-6; CDR3: CASSLAGPDTQYF; DNA: TGTGCCAGCAGCTTGGCAGGGCCCGATACGCAGTATTTT
J: TRBJ2-5; D: .; size: once; V: TRBV3-1/TRBV3-2; CDR3: CASGDRLQETQYF; DNA: TGTGCCAGCGGCGACAGGCTCCAAGAGACCCAGTACTTC
J: TRBJ1-2; D: TRBD1; size: .; V: TRBV6-2/TRBV6-3; CDR3: CASSQDPGQRAYGYTF; DNA: TGTGCCAGCAGTCAGGACCCGGGACAGCGAGCCTATGGCTACACCTTC
J: TRBJ2-7; D: TRBD2; size: .; V: TRBV11-2; CDR3: CASSPSTSDYEQYF; DNA: TGTGCCAGCAGCCCGTCGACTAGCGACTACGAGCAGTACTTC
J: TRBJ1-2; D: TRBD1; size: few; V: TRBV5-6; CDR3: CASSFQGAGYGYTF; DNA: TGTGCCAGCAGCTTTCAGGGGGCCGGATATGGCTACACCTTC
J: TRBJ2-7; D: TRBD2; size: .; V: TRBV5-6; CDR3: CASKLAGEMYEQYF; DNA: TGTGCCAGCAAACTAGCGGGAGAGATGTACGAGCAGTACTTC
J: TRBJ1-2; D: .; size: .; V: TRBV20-1; CDR3: CSARRGGYTF; DNA: TGCAGTGCCAGAAGAGGTGGCTACACCTTC